A single T cell receptor (beta chain) is shown here with its context. This sample is drawn from a study of T cell responses to AZD1222 COVID-19 vaccine. The table came from immunoSEQ multiplex PCR; TCRdb's copy has only in-frame clones and leaves some out. The sample comprises 130,000 to 150,000 clones, roughly 91% of which are singletons, and around 1.9% rests with the top ten. With 6 bases removed from V and 4 bases from J, the gap between germline ends came to 22 bases. CDR3 length: 16 residues. Germline lookup yields CDR1 KGHSH and CDR2 LQKENI. This TCR derives from an adult in good health. V gene TRBV18 combines with J gene TRBJ2-7; TRBD2 is a possible D gene (5 bases). The starting material was peripheral blood, obtained on day 0 of AZD1222 vaccination. CDR3 sequence reads: CASSPDSDLRSYEQYF. The CDR3, as DNA: TGTGCCAGCTCCCCGGATAGCGACCTAAGGTCTTACGAGCAGTACTTC.